The 31 T cell receptor beta chains listed next were all sequenced from one sample in a study of metastatic and nonmetastatic thyroid tumors. Thyroid surgery was preceded by no treatment in any patient. TCRdb ran MiXCR on the PCR reads. The profile shows 30,000 to 35,000 clones, about 32% of them singletons. The sequenced material came from blood. These receptors originate from a female donor with papillary thyroid cancer or a benign thyroid nodule (not recorded which). Some clones in this sample may be carry-over from other donors' samples.

This clone has only a few counts. This chain links TRBV12-3 or TRBV12-4 with TRBJ2-7; D is possibly TRBD1 (5 bases). This CDR3 has 14 amino acids. V lost 0 bases and J 2 bases, leaving 8 bases between the germline ends. This chain's CDR3 is CASSLAGLTYEQYF. CDR3 nucleotides: TGTGCCAGCAGTTTAGCGGGGCTGACCTACGAGCAGTACTTC.

The chain is built from TRBV25-1 and TRBJ2-3, with D possibly being TRBD1 (5 bases). The CDR3 totals 17 residues. The V gene's germline CDR1 is MGHDK and CDR2 SYGVNS. The V end was cut by 6 bases, the J end by 2 bases, with 21 bases between. The CDR3 loop reads CASSPKRETENTDTQYF. The CDR3 nucleotides read TGTGCCAGCAGCCCCAAAAGAGAGACAGAGAACACAGATACGCAGTATTTT.

This clone was counted at least ten times. The CDR3 sequence: CAWSLGSSSTDTQYF. The CDR3 region has the DNA TGTGCCTGGAGTCTAGGTAGCAGCTCCACAGATACGCAGTATTTT. The V call is TRBV30, the J call TRBJ2-3; D is ambiguous. CDR1 is GTSNPN and CDR2 is SVGIG in the germline V gene (reference sequence). CDR3 size: 15 residues. Trimming took off 2 bases at V and 2 bases at J, with 14 bases between the two ends.

Remarks on this clone: Mismatch with germline at one junction end may stem from a read error. The chain recombines TRBV11-2 with TRBJ2-7; possible D gene TRBD1, 6 bases. From germline, CDR1 is SGHAT and CDR2 FQNNGV. The CDR3 is made up of 14 amino acids. CDR3 protein: CASSRYRVSVEHYF. The CDR3 nucleotides read TGTGCCAGCTCCCGGTACAGGGTTTCTGTCGAGCATTACTTC.

This clone showed up just a few times. This chain uses TRBV2 with TRBJ1-2; no definite D call. The CDR3 is 12 amino acids. V dropped 7 bases and J dropped 3 bases, with 9 bases sitting between them. Germline V gene sequence: CDR1 SNHLY, CDR2 FYNNEI. The CDR3: CASIRRDYGYTF. CDR3 coding DNA: TGTGCCAGCATTCGAAGGGACTATGGCTACACCTTC.

The sample holds many counts of this clone. The J gene is TRBJ2-2, the V gene TRBV6-4, with 10 bases lining up with TRBD2. The CDR3 contains 17 residues. Germline V gives CDR1 MRHNA, CDR2 SNTAGT. J was trimmed by 2 bases and V by 0 bases; bases with no gene match: 3. CDR3 in DNA: TGTGCCAGCAGTGACTCGCCACTAGCGGGAAACACCGGGGAGCTGTTTTTT. This gives the protein CASSDSPLAGNTGELFF.

This clone was detected a few times. This sequence joins TRBV6-2 or TRBV6-3 and TRBJ1-1; tentatively, D is TRBD1 (6 bases). This CDR3 spans 13 amino acids. The V gene lost 2 bases and the J gene lost 3 bases, with 7 bases spanning the gap. Germline V gene lookup returns CDR1 MNHEY and CDR2 SVGEGT. This CDR3 is CASSYPGDTEAFF. Written as DNA, the CDR3 is TGTGCCAGCAGTTACCCAGGGGACACTGAAGCTTTCTTT.

This clone showed up many times. The genes are TRBV7-9 and TRBJ1-3; TRBD1 aligns across 7 bases. The V gene's germline CDR1 is SEHNR and CDR2 FQNEAQ (reference sequence). The CDR3 covers 18 residues. Trimming took 2 bases from V and 0 from J; bases not matched to a gene: 10. Written as DNA, the CDR3 is TGTGCCAGCAGCTTATCAGGGGGAAAACAGGGCTCTGGAAACACCATATATTTT. This gives the protein CASSLSGGKQGSGNTIYF.

The J gene is TRBJ2-7, the V gene TRBV13; no firm D call. Germline V gives CDR1 PRHDT, CDR2 FYEKMQ (reference sequence). The CDR3 runs 13 residues. V lost 5 bases to trimming and J lost 6 bases, with 14 bases between them. The DNA of the CDR3 is TGTGCCAGCAGCGCACGAAACCAGTTCGAGCAGTACTTC. Protein product: CASSARNQFEQYF.

This clone was picked up many times. V is TRBV6-1 and J is TRBJ2-3; 12 bases map to TRBD1. The CDR3 loop spans 16 amino acids. Germline CDR1 and CDR2: MNHNS and SASEGT. V lost 6 bases to trimming and J lost 8 bases; unmatched junction nucleotides: 12. Here the CDR3 reads CASRLSGTGGTSTQYF. The CDR3, as DNA: TGTGCCAGCAGATTGTCCGGGACAGGGGGCACTAGTACGCAGTATTTT.

Comments on this clone: This is likely a read error, given that the CDR3 carries no conserved phenylalanine or tryptophan at its end. The DNA is omitted, as the CDR3 cannot be located on it reliably, and the CDR3 follows TCRdb's listing. This rearrangement joins TRBV6-5 to TRBJ1-2. The CDR3 extends over 15 residues, inclusive of both ends. The V gene's germline CDR1 is MNHEY and CDR2 SVGAGI. The CDR3 loop reads CASSPSTGTRYGDTY.

This clone was seen a handful of times. Since a much larger clone is just one base distant, this may be a read error. V gene TRBV19 combines with J gene TRBJ2-3; a weak D match, TRBD1 (6 bases). This CDR3 region has 14 residues. Looked up from germline, CDR1 is LNHDA and CDR2 is SQIVND (reference sequence). The CDR3 sequence: CASSLTGRTDTHYF. For the CDR3, the DNA is TGTGCCAGTAGTTTAACAGGGCGCACAGATACGCATTATTTT.

This clone was seen more than once but under ten times. The chain links TRBV4-2 to TRBJ2-7; 9 positions match TRBD1. The junction had 9 bases not matched to a gene; V was cut back by 5 bases and J by 7 bases. CDR1 and CDR2 (germline): LGHNA, YNFKEQ. The CDR3 sequence is 14 residues long. In DNA form, the CDR3 reads TGTGCCAGCAGCACGCCGGGACAGGGTGTGGAGCAGTACTTC. As protein: CASSTPGQGVEQYF.

This clone was seen ten or more times. This chain uses TRBV11-2 with TRBJ1-2, with D hard to call. Trimming removed 7 bases from V and 4 bases from J, with 10 bases in between. There are 12 residues in the CDR3. CDR1 is SGHAT, CDR2 FQNNGV, per germline. CDR3 residues: CASNPAIYGYTF. The CDR3 DNA is TGTGCCAGCAACCCTGCGATCTATGGCTACACCTTC. Using reference TRBV11-2 and TRBJ1-2 for the parts outside the CDR3, the full variable domain is EAGVAQSPRYKIIEKRQSVAFWCNPISGHATLYWYQQILGQGPKLLIQFQNNGVVDDSQLPKDRFSAERLKGVDSTLKIQPAKLEDSAVYLCASNPAIYGYTFGSGTRLTVV.

This clone showed up many times. The genes are TRBV4-1 and TRBJ1-5; unclear D gene. Germline CDR1 and CDR2: MGHRA and YSYEKL. This CDR3 contains 15 residues. The V end lost 4 bases, the J end lost 2 bases, and 12 bases lay between the germline ends. The CDR3 region is CASSPWVTGNQPQHF. CDR3 DNA sequence: TGCGCCAGCAGCCCATGGGTAACGGGCAATCAGCCCCAGCATTTT.

The table lists this clone with many counts. This rearrangement joins TRBV12-3 or TRBV12-4 to TRBJ2-2; a possible D gene is TRBD2 (6 bases). The CDR3 has 13 amino acids. V was shortened by 3 bases and J by 7 bases, with 9 bases between the two germline ends. The CDR3 region is CASSFGGNGELFF. DNA for the CDR3: TGTGCCAGCAGTTTTGGCGGGAACGGGGAGCTGTTTTTT.

This clone was counted many times. The sample holds other DNA sequences that translate to the same CDR3. The chain carries TRBV4-2 and TRBJ2-2; 12 bases line up with TRBD1. CDR1 is LGHNA, CDR2 YNFKEQ, per germline. The trim removed 6 bases at V and 7 bases at J, leaving 12 bases unmatched. The CDR3 covers 17 residues. This CDR3 is CASSSFRGQGANGELFF. The CDR3 region has the DNA TGTGCCAGCAGTTCGTTTCGGGGACAGGGGGCGAACGGGGAGCTGTTTTTT.

The rearrangement uses TRBV28 and TRBJ2-7, with a tentative D call TRBD1 (5 bases). Germline values: CDR1 MDHEN, CDR2 SYDVKM. Trimming took 11 bases from V and 0 from J, leaving 17 bases between them. There are 14 residues in the CDR3. The CDR3: CAHKGRVSSYEQYF. The CDR3 DNA is TGTGCCCACAAGGGCAGGGTGAGCTCCTACGAGCAGTACTTC.

The V and J genes are TRBV5-8 and TRBJ1-4, with D tentatively TRBD1 (6 bases). This CDR3 comprises 15 residues. Germline V gene lookup returns CDR1 SGHTS and CDR2 YDEGEE. V was cut by 4 bases and J by 7 bases, with 17 bases left in between. The CDR3 region is CASSRGVGGGEKLFF. The CDR3 DNA reads as TGTGCCAGCAGCCGTGGAGTAGGGGGGGGTGAAAAACTGTTTTTT.

This clone was detected a few times. This chain joins TRBV28 and TRBJ2-7, with D possibly being TRBD1 (7 bases). This CDR3 region has 13 residues. Germline V gives CDR1 MDHEN, CDR2 SYDVKM. Between the trimmed V and J ends, which lost 9 bases and 5 bases, there was a span of 17 bases. Written as DNA, the CDR3 is TGTGCCAGTTTGGAGGGACAGAACGACGAGCAGTACTTC. Translated: CASLEGQNDEQYF.

This clone was detected a few times. The chain employs TRBV6-1 and TRBJ2-2; the match to TRBD2 covers 15 bases. Germline CDR1 MNHNS, CDR2 SASEGT. This CDR3 is 16 amino acids long. V shed 2 bases, J shed 7 bases, and the junction held 2 bases outside the gene matches. In nucleotides, the CDR3 is TGTGCCAGCAGTGAATGGACTAGCGGGAGGGGCGGGGAGCTGTTTTTT. Translating gives CASSEWTSGRGGELFF.

Ten or more counts support this clone. DNA for the CDR3: TGTGCCAGCAGCTCCACAAGTTTGAGTGGGCAGTACTTC. This translates into CASSSTSLSGQYF. The V gene is TRBV5-6, the J gene TRBJ2-7; D remains ambiguous. Trimming took off 3 bases at V and 9 bases at J, with 16 bases between the two ends. Per germline, CDR1 SGHDT and CDR2 YYEEEE. This CDR3 is 13 amino acids long.

This chain uses TRBV11-2 with TRBJ2-3; 13 nucleotides line up with TRBD2. The CDR3 has 16 residues. Looked up from germline, CDR1 is SGHAT and CDR2 is FQNNGV. V lost 5 bases, J lost 3 bases, and 5 bases stayed unmatched. The CDR3 DNA follows: TGTGCCAGCAGCCTTGGACTAGCGGGAGAGACAGATACGCAGTATTTT. This codes for CASSLGLAGETDTQYF.

Ten or more counts support this clone. This chain connects TRBV3-1 to TRBJ1-5; D not resolved. From germline, CDR1 is LGHDT and CDR2 YNNKEL (reference sequence). V dropped 1 base and J dropped 1 base, with 8 bases sitting between them. The CDR3 consists of 15 residues. CDR3 nucleotides: TGTGCCAGCAGCCAAGGCCTCCCCAGCAATCAGCCCCAGCATTTT. It translates to CASSQGLPSNQPQHF.

This clone was counted a few times. The junction and the germline gene differ at one end; a read error may be behind it. The rearrangement joins TRBV27 to TRBJ1-6; no firm D call. Germline assignment: CDR1 MNHEY and CDR2 SMNVEV (reference sequence). The CDR3 is 14 amino acids. DNA of the CDR3: TGTGCCAACAGTCCTTGGACCTCCAATTCACCCCTCCACTTT. Translating it yields CANSPWTSNSPLHF.

Notes on this clone: The conserved final phenylalanine or tryptophan is absent from the CDR3, which likely points to a read error. This sequence joins TRBV19 and TRBJ2-1; the D gene is possibly TRBD1 (6 bases). CDR1 is LNHDA and CDR2 is SQIVND in the germline V gene (reference sequence). This CDR3 is 12 amino acids long. V was pared by 5 bases and J by 13 bases, with 15 bases between. CDR3 nucleotides: TGTGCCAGTAGTCTCGACAGGATACTCCAGTTCATC. Its translation is CASSLDRILQFI.

This clone was seen at least ten times. The genes are TRBV7-2 and TRBJ2-1; 12 bases are shared with TRBD2. CDR1 and CDR2 from the germline V gene are SGHTA and FQGNSA. V was pared by 4 bases and J by 6 bases, with 7 bases of the junction left unmatched. The CDR3 spans 16 residues. The CDR3 DNA sequence: TGTGCCAGCAGCTCCGACGGACTAGCGGGATTCAATGAGCAGTTCTTC. Protein sequence: CASSSDGLAGFNEQFF.

This clone was detected ten times or more. The chain uses TRBV6-2 or TRBV6-3 and TRBJ1-1; no reliable D call. The CDR3 length is 17 residues. Germline assignment: CDR1 MNHEY and CDR2 SVGEGT. Trimming removed 0 bases from V and 0 bases from J, with 14 bases in between. This CDR3 reads CASSYSHFGLMNTEAFF. As DNA, the CDR3 is TGTGCCAGCAGTTACTCTCATTTCGGACTGATGAACACTGAAGCTTTCTTT.

This rearrangement joins TRBV20-1 to TRBJ2-2, with 7 nucleotides matching TRBD2. The germline CDR1 and CDR2 sequences are DFQATT and SNEGSKA (reference sequence). V shed 5 bases, J shed 7 bases, and the junction held 10 bases outside the gene matches. CDR3 size: 14 residues. CDR3 region: CSAHPGLTGGELFF. In nucleotides, the CDR3 is TGCAGTGCTCATCCGGGACTAACCGGCGGGGAGCTGTTTTTT.

A remark on this clone: The germline gene is not matched at one end of the junction; a read error may be the cause. The chain carries TRBV5-8 and TRBJ1-2; TRBD1 is a possible D gene (5 bases). The germline V gene encodes CDR1 SGHTS and CDR2 YDEGEE. The length of the CDR3 is 15 residues. The CDR3: CATSLRQQSNYGYTF. CDR3 coding DNA: TGTGCCACCAGCTTGCGACAGCAATCGAACTATGGCTACACCTTC.

This clone was detected ten times or more. The chain couples TRBV12-3 or TRBV12-4 to TRBJ1-6, with D possibly matching TRBD1 (5 bases). The CDR3 runs to 14 residues. V gave up 5 bases and J gave up 8 bases, with 13 bases separating them. CDR3 residues: CASSPREIHSPLHF. DNA of the CDR3: TGTGCCAGCAGTCCCAGGGAGATCCATTCACCCCTCCACTTT.